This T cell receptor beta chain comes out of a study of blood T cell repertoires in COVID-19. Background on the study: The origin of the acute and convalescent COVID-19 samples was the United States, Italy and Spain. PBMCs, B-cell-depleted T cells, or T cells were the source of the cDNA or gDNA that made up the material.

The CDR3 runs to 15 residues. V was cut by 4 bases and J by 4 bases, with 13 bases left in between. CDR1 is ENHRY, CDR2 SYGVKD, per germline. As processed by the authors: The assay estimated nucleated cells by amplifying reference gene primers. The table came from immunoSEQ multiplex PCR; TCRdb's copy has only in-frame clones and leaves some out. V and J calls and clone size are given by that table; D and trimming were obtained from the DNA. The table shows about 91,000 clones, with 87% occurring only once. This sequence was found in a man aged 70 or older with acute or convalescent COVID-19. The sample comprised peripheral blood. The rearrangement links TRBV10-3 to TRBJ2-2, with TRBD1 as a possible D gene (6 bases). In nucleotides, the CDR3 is TGTGCCATCAGTGGGCAGGGGCCCCCCACCGGGGAGCTGTTTTTT. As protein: CAISGQGPPTGELFF.